This is a list of T cell receptor beta chains from one sample in a study of T cell responses to AZD1222 COVID-19 vaccine. Generated by immunoSEQ multiplex PCR, the TCRdb table keeps only in-frame clones and is missing some. The profile shows tens of thousands of clones, less than 95% of them singletons. Here the sequenced sample was peripheral blood, taken 28 days after the second AZD1222 dose. These receptors were taken from an adult who received the AZD1222 COVID-19 vaccine. Both conserved end residues are part of each CDR3. D genes are given only for firm matches. Expanded clones are given a class, and other clones once, few, many or no size at all.

v_call	j_call	clone_size	cdr3_length	d_call	cdr3_nt	cdr3_aa
TRBV7-9	TRBJ1-2	few	14	.	TGTGCCAGCAGCTTAAGGGAAAGGAACTATGGCTACACCTTC	CASSLRERNYGYTF
TRBV3-1/TRBV3-2	TRBJ2-1	.	17	TRBD2	TGTGCCAGCAGCCAAGATCTCGGGCTAGCGGCCTACAATGAGCAGTTCTTC	CASSQDLGLAAYNEQFF
TRBV6-4	TRBJ1-1	.	13	.	TGTGCCAGCTCCAATCGGGAAAACACTGAAGCTTTCTTT	CASSNRENTEAFF
TRBV7-8	TRBJ2-3	.	13	.	TGTGCCAGCAGCTTACAAGCGCCAGATACGCAGTATTTT	CASSLQAPDTQYF
TRBV6-5	TRBJ1-1	.	14	.	TGTGCCAGCAGTTCCCCCCATCGCGGCACTGAAGCTTTCTTT	CASSSPHRGTEAFF
TRBV10-3	TRBJ1-1	.	13	TRBD1	TGTGCCATTAACAGGGAGGGGGCCACTGAAGCTTTCTTT	CAINREGATEAFF
TRBV9	TRBJ2-2	.	14	.	TGTGCCAGCAGCGTAAGTGCGAACACCGGGGAGCTGTTTTTT	CASSVSANTGELFF
TRBV5-1	TRBJ2-7	.	14	TRBD2	TGCGCCAGCAGCCGAGCGGGGGCCTTCGACGAGCAGTACTTC	CASSRAGAFDEQYF
TRBV28	TRBJ2-1	.	15	.	TGTGCCAGCAGCAAGCAGGGGAGCTCCTACAATGAGCAGTTCTTC	CASSKQGSSYNEQFF
TRBV7-3	TRBJ2-1	.	16	.	TGTGCCAGCAGCTTATCTGCGGCGGCTAGCGTCAATGAGCAGTTCTTC	CASSLSAAASVNEQFF
TRBV7-8	TRBJ2-1	.	15	TRBD2	TGTGCCAGCAGGGAGGGACTAGAGTTCTCTAATGAGCAGTTCTTC	CASREGLEFSNEQFF
TRBV3-1/TRBV3-2	TRBJ2-1	.	17	TRBD2	TGTGCCAGCAGCCTTGTCCCCGGACTAGCGGGGGAAAATGAGCAGTTCTTC	CASSLVPGLAGENEQFF
TRBV6-5	TRBJ1-2	.	11	.	TGTGCCAGCAGTCACGGGCAGAGTTTTGTCTTC	CASSHGQSFVF
TRBV11-3	TRBJ2-3	once	15	TRBD2	TGTGCCAGCAGCTTAGATCCCGGGGGGGCAGATACGCAGTATTTT	CASSLDPGGADTQYF
TRBV5-1	TRBJ2-1	.	15	TRBD2	TGCGCCAGCAGCGGTAGCGGGGGCTTGGGGAATGAGCAGTTCTTC	CASSGSGGLGNEQFF
TRBV5-1	TRBJ1-6	.	16	.	TGCGCCAGCAGCTTGGTCGGGGGCGCGGGTAATTCACCCCTCCACTTT	CASSLVGGAGNSPLHF
TRBV19	TRBJ1-1	few	16	TRBD1	TGTGCCAGTAGTGAAGGGACAGATCCTGTGAACACTGAAGCTTTCTTT	CASSEGTDPVNTEAFF
TRBV6-5	TRBJ2-2	.	16	TRBD1	TGTGCCAGCAGTTACTCGACAGGGGGAAACACCGGGGAGCTGTTTTTT	CASSYSTGGNTGELFF
TRBV12-3/TRBV12-4	TRBJ1-2	.	13	TRBD1	TGTGCCAGCAGTGGGGACAGTGTCTATGGCTACACCTTC	CASSGDSVYGYTF
TRBV11-3	TRBJ2-7	.	16	TRBD1	TGTGCCAGCGGACAGGCCTCTTCAGTAGGGTCCTACGAGCAGTACTTC	CASGQASSVGSYEQYF